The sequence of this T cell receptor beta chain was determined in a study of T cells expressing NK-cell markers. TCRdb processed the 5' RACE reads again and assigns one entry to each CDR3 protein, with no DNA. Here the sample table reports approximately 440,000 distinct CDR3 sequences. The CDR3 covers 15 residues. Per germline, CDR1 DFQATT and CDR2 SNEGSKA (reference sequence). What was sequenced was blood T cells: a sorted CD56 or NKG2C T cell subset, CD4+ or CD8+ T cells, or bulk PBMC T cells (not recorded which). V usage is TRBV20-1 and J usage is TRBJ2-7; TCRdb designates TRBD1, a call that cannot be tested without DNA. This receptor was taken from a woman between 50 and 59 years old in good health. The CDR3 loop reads CSARDRLTGNHEQYF.